The source of this T cell receptor (beta chain) is a study of identical twins. Whole-study results and caveats: The authors drew conclusions from cross-sectional statistical analysis rather than following the same donors.

Template switching added a universal primer site, and cDNA bore unique molecular identifiers. TCRdb re-analysed the 5' RACE reads in MiXCR, keeping a single row per CDR3 protein. In the table there are around 290,000 distinct CDR3 sequences, less than 9.5% of which are singletons. This clonotype was detected only a few times. Its specificity is unknown. V shed 1 base and J shed 3 bases, with 7 bases lying between them. Germline CDR1 and CDR2: DFQATT and SNEGSKA (reference sequence). The CDR3 extends over 13 amino acids. The same sample was also used in a study of yellow fever vaccine responses in identical twins.

This chain uses TRBV20-1 with TRBJ2-1, with unresolved D. This TCR came from a woman aged 18-35 years in good health. Sequences were obtained from CD8+ T cells sorted from blood. The CDR3 DNA sequence: TGCAGTGCTAGAGTCACTAACTACAATGAGCAGTTCTTC. Encoded protein: CSARVTNYNEQFF.